This TCR beta chain was identified in a study of CD8 T cells in ankylosing spondylitis. The CDR3 totals 14 residues. Trimming stripped 4 bases from V and 6 bases from J, with 15 bases between. Germline-derived CDR1 and CDR2 are SGDLS and YYNGEE. Quantitative barcoded 5'-RACE was used to prepare TCR beta libraries. TCRdb re-called the 5' RACE reads through MiXCR, storing one row per CDR3 protein. The data hold hundreds of thousands of distinct CDR3 sequences, with approximately 10% observed a single time. General observations from the study: There were earlier reports of some motif variants in reactive arthritis synovial fluid and blood. Made up of several highly homologous variants, a TCR beta motif appeared characteristic of ankylosing spondylitis blood. Peripheral blood samples showed relatively rare disease-linked clones, and these clones were CD8+. Reported data indicate significant enrichment of disease-linked clones within matched ankylosing spondylitis synovial fluid.

This clonotype was counted between two and nine times. The target antigen is unknown. V and J are TRBV9 and TRBJ2-3; D not certain. The sample consisted of blood, either unsorted or a sorted T cell fraction (not recorded which). This clonotype originated in a male donor with ankylosing spondylitis. Here the CDR3 DNA reads TGTGCCAGCAGCCCCGGACCGATAATGGATACGCAGTATTTT. This translates into CASSPGPIMDTQYF.